This paragraph covers one TCR beta chain sequence. Its target is unknown. Sorted-subset replicate PCR reactions contained 200 ng DNA, corresponding to some 28,000 T cell genomes. TCRdb keeps only in-frame clones here, not all; method: immunoSEQ multiplex PCR. The sample has around 720,000 clones, about 80% seen once. The data belong to a study of shared clonotypes between healthy human individuals. A split of CD4+ cells into CD45RA+ naive and CD45RA-negative memory subsets was performed. Study-wide results and caveats: Few donors restricted represented genetic and exposure-history diversity. Despite large depth, sorted-subset datasets appeared incompletely sequenced.

CDR3 length: 15 amino acids. The V and J ends lost 3 bases and 3 bases, in that order; junction bases with no gene match: 7. Germline V gene sequence: CDR1 SGHRS, CDR2 YFSETQ. Input material: memory CD4+ T cells sorted from blood. This sample's subset: CD45RA-negative fraction. The receptor was derived from a woman between 25 and 40 years old in good health. The genes are TRBV5-1 and TRBJ1-1; 8 bases match TRBD1. The CDR3 DNA reads TGCGCCAGCAGCTCCCTACAGGGGGTCTACACTGAAGCTTTCTTT. This translates into CASSSLQGVYTEAFF.